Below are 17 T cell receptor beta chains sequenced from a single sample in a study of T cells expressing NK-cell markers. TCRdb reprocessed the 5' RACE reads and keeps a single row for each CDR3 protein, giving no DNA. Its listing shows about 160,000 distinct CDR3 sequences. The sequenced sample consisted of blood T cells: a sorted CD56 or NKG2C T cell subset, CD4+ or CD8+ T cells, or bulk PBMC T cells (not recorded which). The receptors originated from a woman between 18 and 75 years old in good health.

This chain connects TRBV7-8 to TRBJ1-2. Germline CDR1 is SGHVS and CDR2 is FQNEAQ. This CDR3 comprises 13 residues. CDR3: CASSWGPDDGYTF. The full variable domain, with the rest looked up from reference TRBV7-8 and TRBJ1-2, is GAGVSQSPRYKVAKRGQDVALRCDPISGHVSLFWYQQALGQGPEFLTYFQNEAQLDKSGLPSDRFFAERPEGSVSTLKIQRTQQEDSAVYLCASSWGPDDGYTFGSGTRLTVV.

The CDR3 protein is CSASGSRGTNEQFF. The chain recombines TRBV20-1 with TRBJ2-1; TCRdb's D call, TRBD2, is unchecked because there is no DNA. Germline assignment: CDR1 DFQATT and CDR2 SNEGSKA (reference sequence). There are 14 residues in the CDR3.

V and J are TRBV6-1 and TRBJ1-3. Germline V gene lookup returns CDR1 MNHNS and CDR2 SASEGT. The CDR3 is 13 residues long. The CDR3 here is CATKGHSGNTIYF.

CDR3 loop: CASRSGLAGGPDFNEQFF. The chain joins TRBV5-1 to TRBJ2-1; checking the TCRdb D call of TRBD2 is not possible without DNA. CDR1 is SGHRS and CDR2 is YFSETQ in the germline V gene. This CDR3 spans 18 amino acids.

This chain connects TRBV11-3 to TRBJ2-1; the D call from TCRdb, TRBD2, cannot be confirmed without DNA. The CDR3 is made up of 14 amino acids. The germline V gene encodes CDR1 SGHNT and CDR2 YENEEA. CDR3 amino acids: CASPKKVGEGEQFF.

The CDR3 reads CASSLGKGQYSEQFF. The V call is TRBV12-3 or TRBV12-4, the J call TRBJ2-1; TCRdb reports TRBD1, a call that lacks DNA to check it against. The CDR3 contains 15 residues.

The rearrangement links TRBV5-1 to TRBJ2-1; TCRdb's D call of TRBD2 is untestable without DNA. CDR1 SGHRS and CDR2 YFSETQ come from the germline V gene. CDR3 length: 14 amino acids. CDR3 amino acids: CASRRLAGADEQFF.

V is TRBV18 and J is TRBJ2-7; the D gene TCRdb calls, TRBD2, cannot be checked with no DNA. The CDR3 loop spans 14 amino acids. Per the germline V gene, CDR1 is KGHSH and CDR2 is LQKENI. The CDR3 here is CASSPGYAEAGQYF.

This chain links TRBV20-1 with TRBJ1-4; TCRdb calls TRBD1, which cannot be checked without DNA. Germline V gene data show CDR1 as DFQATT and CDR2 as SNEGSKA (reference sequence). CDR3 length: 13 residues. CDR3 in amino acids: CSAILFRGEKLFF.

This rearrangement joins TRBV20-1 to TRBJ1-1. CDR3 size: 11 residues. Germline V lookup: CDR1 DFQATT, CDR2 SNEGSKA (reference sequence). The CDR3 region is CSALRKIEAFF.

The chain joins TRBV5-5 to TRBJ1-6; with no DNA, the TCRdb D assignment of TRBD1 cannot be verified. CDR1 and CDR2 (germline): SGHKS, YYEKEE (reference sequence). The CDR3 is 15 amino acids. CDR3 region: CASSPVPGADSPLHF.

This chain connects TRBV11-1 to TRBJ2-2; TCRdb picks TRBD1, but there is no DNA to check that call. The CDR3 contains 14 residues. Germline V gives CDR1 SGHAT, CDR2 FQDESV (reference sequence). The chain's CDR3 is CASTRKGVDGELFF.

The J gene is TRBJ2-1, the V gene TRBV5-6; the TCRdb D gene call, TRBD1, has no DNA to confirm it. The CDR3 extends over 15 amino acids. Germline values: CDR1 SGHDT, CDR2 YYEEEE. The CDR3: CASSFRTGSDNEQFF.

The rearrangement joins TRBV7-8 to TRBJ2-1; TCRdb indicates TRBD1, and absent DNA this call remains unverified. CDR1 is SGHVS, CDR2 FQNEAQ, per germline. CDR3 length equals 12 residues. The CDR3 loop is CASRHYRYEQFF. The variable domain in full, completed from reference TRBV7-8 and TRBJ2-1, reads GAGVSQSPRYKVAKRGQDVALRCDPISGHVSLFWYQQALGQGPEFLTYFQNEAQLDKSGLPSDRFFAERPEGSVSTLKIQRTQQEDSAVYLCASRHYRYEQFFGPGTRLTVL.

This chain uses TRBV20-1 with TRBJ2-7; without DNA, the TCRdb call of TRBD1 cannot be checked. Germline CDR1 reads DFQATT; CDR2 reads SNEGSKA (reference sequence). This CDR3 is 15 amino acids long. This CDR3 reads CSARDRRAGVNEQYF.

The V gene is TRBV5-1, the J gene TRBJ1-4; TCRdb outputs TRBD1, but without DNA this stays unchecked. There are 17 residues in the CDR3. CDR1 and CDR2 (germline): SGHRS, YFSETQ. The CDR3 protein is CASSPDRAQGEDEKLFF.

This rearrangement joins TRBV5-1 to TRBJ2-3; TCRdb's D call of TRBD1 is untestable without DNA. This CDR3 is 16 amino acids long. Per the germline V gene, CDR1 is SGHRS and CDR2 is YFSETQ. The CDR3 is CASSSGQGLGADTQYF.